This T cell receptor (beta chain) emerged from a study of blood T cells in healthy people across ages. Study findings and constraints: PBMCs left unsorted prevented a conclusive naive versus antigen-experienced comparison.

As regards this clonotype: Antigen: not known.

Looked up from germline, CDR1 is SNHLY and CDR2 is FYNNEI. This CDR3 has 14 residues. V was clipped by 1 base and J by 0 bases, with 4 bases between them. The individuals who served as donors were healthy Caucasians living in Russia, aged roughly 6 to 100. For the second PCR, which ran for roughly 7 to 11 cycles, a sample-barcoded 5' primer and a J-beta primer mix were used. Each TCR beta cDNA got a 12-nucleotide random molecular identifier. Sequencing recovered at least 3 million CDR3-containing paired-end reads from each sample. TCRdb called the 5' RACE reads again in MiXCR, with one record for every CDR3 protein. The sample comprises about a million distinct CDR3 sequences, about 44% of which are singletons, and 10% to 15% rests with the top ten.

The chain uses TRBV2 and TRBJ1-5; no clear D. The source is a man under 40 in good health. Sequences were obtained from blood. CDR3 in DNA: TGTGCCAGCAGTGAAGGGAATAGCAATCAGCCCCAGCATTTT. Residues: CASSEGNSNQPQHF.